The 25 T cell receptor beta chains in this list originate from one sample, sequenced in a study of T cells in tumors after PD-1 blockade. TCRdb's table, derived via immunoSEQ multiplex PCR, lists solely in-frame clones and lacks some. The sample records about 9,200 clones, about 59% being singletons. The sample was tumor tissue, taken after anti-PD-1 treatment. These receptors came from a human donor with basal cell carcinoma.

This clone has a handful of counts. V usage is TRBV5-4 and J usage is TRBJ1-2; D remains ambiguous. Per germline, CDR1 SGHNT and CDR2 YYREEE (reference sequence). The CDR3 has 15 residues. V was pared by 1 base and J by 7 bases, with 17 bases between. The CDR3 nucleotides are TGTGCCAGCAGCTTGTTAGACTCCCCCTTCCTTGGCTACACCTTC. Amino acid sequence: CASSLLDSPFLGYTF.

In nucleotides, the CDR3 is TGTGCCAGCAATCGACAGGGTTACACTGAAGCTTTCTTT. Its translation is CASNRQGYTEAFF. The chain uses TRBV3-1 (or the pseudogene TRBV3-2) and TRBJ1-1; TRBD1 matches at 7 bases. Trimming cost V 7 bases and J 3 bases; bases outside gene matches: 5. This CDR3 region has 13 residues. CDR1 is LGHDT and CDR2 is YNNKEL in the germline V gene (reference sequence).

V gene TRBV30 combines with J gene TRBJ1-6, with 8 bases aligning to TRBD1. The germline V gene encodes CDR1 GTSNPN and CDR2 SVGIG (reference sequence). This CDR3 comprises 16 residues. The junction had 11 bases not matched to a gene; V was cut back by 3 bases and J by 7 bases. The CDR3 DNA is TGTGCCTGGAGGGAGGCGTTCAGGGGGCTGAATTCACCCCTCCACTTT. Translation: CAWREAFRGLNSPLHF. Together with reference TRBV30 and TRBJ1-6, the CDR3 gives the full variable domain: SQTIHQWPATLVQPVGSPLSLECTVEGTSNPNLYWYRQAAGRGLQLLFYSVGIGQISSEVPQNLSASRPQDRQFILSSKKLLLSDSGFYLCAWREAFRGLNSPLHFGNGTRLTVT.

This clone was picked up a small number of times. This rearrangement joins TRBV19 to TRBJ1-1; possible D gene TRBD1, 6 bases. Germline values: CDR1 LNHDA, CDR2 SQIVND (reference sequence). The CDR3 contains 13 residues. V lost 10 bases and J 1 base, leaving 13 bases between the germline ends. This CDR3 is CATIGQKNTEAFF. CDR3 DNA sequence: TGTGCCACTATTGGACAGAAGAACACTGAAGCTTTCTTT.

The chain uses TRBV7-3 and TRBJ2-5; 7 bases align to TRBD2. The CDR3 covers 15 residues. J lost 2 bases, V lost 5 bases, and 8 bases had no gene match. Per germline, CDR1 SGHTA and CDR2 FQGTGA. For the CDR3, the DNA is TGTGCCAGCAGCCTATCGACTAGCAGGCAAGAGACCCAGTACTTC. As protein: CASSLSTSRQETQYF. Based on the CDR3 plus reference TRBV7-3 and TRBJ2-5, the full variable domain is GAGVSQTPSNKVTEKGKYVELRCDPISGHTALYWYRQSLGQGPEFLIYFQGTGAADDSGLPNDRFFAVRPEGSVSTLKIQRTERGDSAVYLCASSLSTSRQETQYFGPGTRLLVL.

This clone has more than one count but fewer than ten. The chain combines TRBV12-3 or TRBV12-4 with TRBJ2-2; 7 bases fit TRBD2. J lost 6 bases, V lost 3 bases, and 1 base had no gene match. The CDR3 has 13 amino acids. CDR3 DNA sequence: TGTGCCAGCAGTTTGGCGGGGGCCGGGGAGCTGTTTTTT. Residues: CASSLAGAGELFF.

This clone was counted between two and nine times. The chain carries TRBV10-3 and TRBJ2-3; 7 nucleotides align to TRBD2. The CDR3 has 16 amino acids. J lost 4 bases, V lost 2 bases, and 9 bases had no gene match. Germline V gene lookup returns CDR1 ENHRY and CDR2 SYGVKD. The CDR3 bases are TGTGCCATCAGTGAGGGGGAGGGGAGTCTTTCAGATACGCAGTATTTT. Its protein is CAISEGEGSLSDTQYF.

Only a few counts were recorded for this clone. The CDR3 is CSVSGNPGNTIYF. CDR3 coding DNA: TGCAGCGTCTCCGGGAATCCTGGAAACACCATATATTTT. The chain has TRBV29-1 and TRBJ1-3; D ambiguous. V was cut by 6 bases and J by 2 bases, with 11 bases left in between. Germline-derived CDR1 and CDR2 are SQVTM and ANQGSEA. This CDR3 is 13 amino acids long. Full variable domain (rest looked up from reference TRBV29-1 and TRBJ1-3): SAVISQKPSRDICQRGTSLTIQCQVDSQVTMMFWYRQQPGQSLTLIATANQGSEATYESGFVIDKFPISRPNLTFSTLTVSNMSPEDSSIYLCSVSGNPGNTIYFGEGSWLTVV.

This clone was seen more than once but under ten times. CDR3: CASSLSRATNEKLFF. CDR3 nucleotides: TGTGCCAGCAGCTTAAGTCGGGCAACTAATGAAAAACTGTTTTTT. The chain carries TRBV7-9 and TRBJ1-4; D unresolved. Germline CDR1 reads SEHNR; CDR2 reads FQNEAQ (reference sequence). This CDR3 is built from 15 residues. Deletions cut 2 bases from V and 0 bases from J, with 7 bases between.

The J gene is TRBJ1-4, the V gene TRBV10-2; D is unclear. V lost 2 bases, J lost 8 bases, and 9 bases lay in between. Germline loops: CDR1 WSHSY, CDR2 SAAADI. This CDR3 has 13 residues. This CDR3 is CASSEVQMEKLFF. In DNA, the CDR3 is TGCGCCAGCAGTGAGGTTCAGATGGAAAAACTGTTTTTT.

The chain carries TRBV30 and TRBJ1-4, with D maybe TRBD1 (5 bases). CDR1 GTSNPN and CDR2 SVGIG come from the germline V gene (reference sequence). This CDR3 region has 13 residues. V lost 1 base and J lost 13, with 16 bases in between. Here the CDR3 reads CAWSGDRRGGLFF. In nucleotides, the CDR3 is TGTGCCTGGAGTGGGGACCGACGCGGTGGACTGTTTTTT.

The count of this clone is one. V gene TRBV6-1 combines with J gene TRBJ1-2; 7 nucleotides align to TRBD1. The CDR3 length is 16 residues. Per the germline V gene, CDR1 is MNHNS and CDR2 is SASEGT. The V and J ends lost 1 base and 4 bases, in that order; junction bases with no gene match: 9. CDR3: CASSEVGRGDSYGYTF. DNA of the CDR3: TGTGCCAGCAGTGAAGTAGGCCGGGGGGACAGCTATGGCTACACCTTC.

J is TRBJ1-1 and V is TRBV2; D call uncertain. V lost 5 bases and J lost 2, with 9 bases in between. The V gene's germline CDR1 is SNHLY and CDR2 FYNNEI. The CDR3 consists of 13 residues. The chain's CDR3 is CASSTRDNTEAFF. CDR3 in DNA: TGTGCCAGCAGTACGAGGGATAACACTGAAGCTTTCTTT.

The chain joins TRBV5-1 to TRBJ1-1; weak D call: TRBD1 (6 bases). There are 13 residues in the CDR3. The V end lost 7 bases, the J end lost 0 bases, and 10 bases lay between the germline ends. Germline V gives CDR1 SGHRS, CDR2 YFSETQ. The CDR3 here is CASYRDMNTEAFF. CDR3 nucleotide sequence: TGCGCCAGCTACAGGGACATGAACACTGAAGCTTTCTTT.

This clone was counted between two and nine times. V gene TRBV7-3 combines with J gene TRBJ2-6; D is perhaps TRBD1 (5 bases). Trimming shortened V by 5 bases and J by 3 bases, and 14 bases separated the two germline ends. The CDR3 spans 16 residues. Germline V gene sequence: CDR1 SGHTA, CDR2 FQGTGA. This CDR3 reads CASSRLGAGGANVLTF. The CDR3 bases are TGTGCCAGCAGCCGCCTAGGGGCAGGTGGGGCCAACGTCCTGACTTTC.

The chain uses TRBV7-6 and TRBJ2-2, with D unresolved. V was cut by 3 bases and J by 8 bases, with 7 bases left in between. The CDR3 is 12 amino acids. CDR1 is SGHVS, CDR2 FNYEAQ, per germline. The CDR3 loop is CASSLGVGELFF. CDR3 DNA sequence: TGTGCCAGCAGCTTGGGTGTAGGGGAGCTGTTTTTT.

J is TRBJ1-1 and V is TRBV19; D might be TRBD1 (5 bases). Germline CDR1 LNHDA, CDR2 SQIVND (reference sequence). V lost 8 bases and J lost 3, with 13 bases in between. The CDR3 is made up of 13 amino acids. The CDR3 sequence is CASGTGSYTEAFF. Written as DNA, the CDR3 is TGTGCCAGTGGGACCGGGAGCTACACTGAAGCTTTCTTT.

The chain has TRBV19 and TRBJ1-4; 8 nucleotides align to TRBD1. Germline V lookup: CDR1 LNHDA, CDR2 SQIVND (reference sequence). Trimming removed 5 bases from V and 0 bases from J; junction bases left unmatched: 5. The CDR3 runs to 16 residues. The CDR3 loop is CASSWDRLSTNEKLFF. The CDR3 DNA is TGTGCCAGTAGTTGGGACAGGCTTTCAACTAATGAAAAACTGTTTTTT.

V is TRBV7-8 and J is TRBJ1-1; a possible D gene is TRBD1 (5 bases). V shed 5 bases and J shed 7 bases, with 14 bases lying between them. The CDR3 is 13 amino acids. Germline V lookup: CDR1 SGHVS, CDR2 FQNEAQ. The CDR3 sequence is CASSQARGREAFF. The DNA of the CDR3 is TGTGCCAGCAGCCAAGCGCGGGGACGTGAAGCTTTCTTT. The full variable domain, its missing parts supplied by reference TRBV7-8 and TRBJ1-1, is GAGVSQSPRYKVAKRGQDVALRCDPISGHVSLFWYQQALGQGPEFLTYFQNEAQLDKSGLPSDRFFAERPEGSVSTLKIQRTQQEDSAVYLCASSQARGREAFFGQGTRLTVV.

The rearrangement links TRBV6-5 to TRBJ1-1, with TRBD1 identical over 7 bases. The V gene end was trimmed by 6 bases and the J gene end by 4 bases; junction bases not matched to a gene: 5. CDR1 MNHEY and CDR2 SVGAGI come from the germline V gene. This CDR3 region has 13 residues. The CDR3 spells CASREGAGTEAFF. As DNA, the CDR3 is TGTGCCAGCAGAGAGGGGGCCGGCACTGAAGCTTTCTTT.

Sample share makes this clone large. The chain uses TRBV7-9 and TRBJ2-7; D not certain. V gave up 1 base and J gave up 0 bases, with 4 bases separating them. CDR3 length: 13 amino acids. The V gene's germline CDR1 is SEHNR and CDR2 FQNEAQ (reference sequence). Here the CDR3 reads CASSLVASYEQYF. DNA of the CDR3: TGTGCCAGCAGCTTAGTAGCCTCCTACGAGCAGTACTTC.

The chain combines TRBV5-4 with TRBJ1-2; D might be TRBD1 (6 bases). CDR1 and CDR2 from the germline V gene are SGHNT and YYREEE (reference sequence). This CDR3 region has 16 residues. Trimming pared 0 bases from V and 0 bases from J, leaving 12 bases between. Here the CDR3 DNA reads TGTGCCAGCAGCTTGGCCGGGGGCTCGACTAACTATGGCTACACCTTC. It codes for CASSLAGGSTNYGYTF.

In this sample, this clone turned up once. The chain links TRBV18 to TRBJ1-1, with D possibly matching TRBD1 (6 bases). Germline assignment: CDR1 KGHSH and CDR2 LQKENI. The ends were cut back, 2 bases at V and 4 bases at J, with 17 bases in the middle. The CDR3 is 16 amino acids. CDR3: CASSPGGGRGGTEAFF. Here the CDR3 DNA reads TGTGCCAGCTCACCAGGGGGGGGGCGCGGTGGCACTGAAGCTTTCTTT.

This sequence joins TRBV12-1 and TRBJ1-2; the table names TRBD1, a call not compared with the DNA. TRBV12-1 is recorded as a pseudogene. The CDR3 runs 13 residues. CDR3 in amino acids: CASSPDRGGGYTF. The CDR3 coding sequence is TGTGCCAGCAGCCCTGACAGGGGAGGTGGCTACACCTTC.

This rearrangement joins TRBV29-1 to TRBJ1-1; tentative D call: TRBD1 (6 bases). Trimming removed 8 bases at V and 1 base at J, with 17 bases between. CDR3 length: 14 amino acids. CDR1 SQVTM and CDR2 ANQGSEA come from the germline V gene. CDR3 nucleotide sequence: TGCAGCTTCTCAGGGAGGGGGGGGAACACTGAAGCTTTCTTT. Residues: CSFSGRGGNTEAFF.